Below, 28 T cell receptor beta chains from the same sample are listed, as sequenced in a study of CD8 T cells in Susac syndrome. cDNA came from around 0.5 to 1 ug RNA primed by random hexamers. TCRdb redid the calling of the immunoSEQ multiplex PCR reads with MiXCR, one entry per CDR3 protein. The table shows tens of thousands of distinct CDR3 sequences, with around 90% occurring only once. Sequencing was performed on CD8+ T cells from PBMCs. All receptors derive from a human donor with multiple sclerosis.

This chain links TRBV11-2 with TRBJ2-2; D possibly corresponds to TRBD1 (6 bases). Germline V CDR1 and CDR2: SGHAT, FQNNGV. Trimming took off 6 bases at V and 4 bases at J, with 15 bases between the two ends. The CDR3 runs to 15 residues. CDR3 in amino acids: CASRVGMGATGELFF. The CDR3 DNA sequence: TGTGCCAGCAGGGTGGGGATGGGGGCCACCGGGGAGCTGTTTTTT.

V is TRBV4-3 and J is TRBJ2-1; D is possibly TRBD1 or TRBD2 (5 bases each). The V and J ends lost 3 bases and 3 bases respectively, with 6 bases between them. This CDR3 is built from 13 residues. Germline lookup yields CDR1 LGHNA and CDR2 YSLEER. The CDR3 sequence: CASSQGDYNEQFF. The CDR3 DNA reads TGCGCCAGCAGCCAGGGGGACTACAATGAGCAGTTCTTC.

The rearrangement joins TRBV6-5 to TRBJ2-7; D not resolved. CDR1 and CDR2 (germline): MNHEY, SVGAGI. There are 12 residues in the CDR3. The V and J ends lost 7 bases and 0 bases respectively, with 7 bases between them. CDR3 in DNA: TGTGCCAGCACTGGACGCTCCTACGAGCAGTACTTC. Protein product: CASTGRSYEQYF.

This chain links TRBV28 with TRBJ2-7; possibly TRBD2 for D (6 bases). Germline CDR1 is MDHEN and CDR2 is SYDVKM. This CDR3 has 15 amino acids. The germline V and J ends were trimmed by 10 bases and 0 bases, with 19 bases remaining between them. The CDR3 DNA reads TGTGCCACCGGCCCGGGACTGTTTAGCTCCTACGAGCAGTACTTC. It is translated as CATGPGLFSSYEQYF.

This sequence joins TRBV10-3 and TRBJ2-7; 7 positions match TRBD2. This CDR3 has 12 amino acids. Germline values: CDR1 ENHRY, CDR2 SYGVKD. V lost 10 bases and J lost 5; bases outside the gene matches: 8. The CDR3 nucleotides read TGTGCCACCGCCAGCGGGAAAGACGAGCAGTACTTC. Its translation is CATASGKDEQYF.

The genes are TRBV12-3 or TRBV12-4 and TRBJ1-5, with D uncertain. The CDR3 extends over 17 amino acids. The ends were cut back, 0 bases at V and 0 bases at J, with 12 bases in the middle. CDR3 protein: CASSLATATDSNQPQHF. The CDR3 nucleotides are TGTGCCAGCAGTTTAGCCACAGCTACCGATAGCAATCAGCCCCAGCATTTT.

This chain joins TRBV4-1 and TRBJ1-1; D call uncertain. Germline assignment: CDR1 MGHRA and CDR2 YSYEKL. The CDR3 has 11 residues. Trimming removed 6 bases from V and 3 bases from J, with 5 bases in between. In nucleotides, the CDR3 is TGCGCCAGCAGTGATTACACTGAAGCTTTCTTT. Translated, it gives CASSDYTEAFF.

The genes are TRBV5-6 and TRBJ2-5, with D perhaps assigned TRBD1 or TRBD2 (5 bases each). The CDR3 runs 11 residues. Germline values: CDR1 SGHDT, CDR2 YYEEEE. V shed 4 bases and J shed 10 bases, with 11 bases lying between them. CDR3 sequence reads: CASSLAGGQYF. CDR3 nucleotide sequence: TGTGCCAGCAGCCTAGCTGGGGGCCAGTACTTC.

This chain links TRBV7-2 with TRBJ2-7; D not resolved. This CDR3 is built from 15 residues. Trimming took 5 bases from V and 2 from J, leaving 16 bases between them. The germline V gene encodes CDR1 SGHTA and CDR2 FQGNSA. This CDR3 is CASSQPSEIPYEQYF. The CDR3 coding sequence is TGTGCCAGCAGCCAACCGTCAGAAATCCCCTACGAGCAGTACTTC.

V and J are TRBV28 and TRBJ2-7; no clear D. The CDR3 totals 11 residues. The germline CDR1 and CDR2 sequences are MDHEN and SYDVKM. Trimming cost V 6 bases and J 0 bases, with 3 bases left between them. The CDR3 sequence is CASRYSYEQYF. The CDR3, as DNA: TGTGCCAGCAGGTACTCCTACGAGCAGTACTTC.

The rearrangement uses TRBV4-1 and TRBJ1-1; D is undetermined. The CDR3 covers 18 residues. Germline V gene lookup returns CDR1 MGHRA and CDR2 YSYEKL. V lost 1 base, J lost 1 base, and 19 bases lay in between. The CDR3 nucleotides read TGCGCCAGCAGCCAAGTTAAAGTCGGATGGCAGGAGAACACTGAAGCTTTCTTT. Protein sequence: CASSQVKVGWQENTEAFF.

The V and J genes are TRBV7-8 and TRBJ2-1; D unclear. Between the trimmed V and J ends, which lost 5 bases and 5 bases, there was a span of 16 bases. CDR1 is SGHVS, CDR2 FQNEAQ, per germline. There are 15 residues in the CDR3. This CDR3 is CASSASLHGHNEQFF. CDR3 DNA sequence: TGTGCCAGCAGCGCGTCACTTCATGGTCACAATGAGCAGTTCTTC.

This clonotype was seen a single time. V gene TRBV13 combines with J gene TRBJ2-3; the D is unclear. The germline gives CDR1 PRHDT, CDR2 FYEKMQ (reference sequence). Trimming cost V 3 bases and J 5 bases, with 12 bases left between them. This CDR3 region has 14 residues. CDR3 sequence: CASSFLRYLDTQYF. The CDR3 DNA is TGTGCCAGCAGCTTTCTGAGGTACCTAGATACGCAGTATTTT.

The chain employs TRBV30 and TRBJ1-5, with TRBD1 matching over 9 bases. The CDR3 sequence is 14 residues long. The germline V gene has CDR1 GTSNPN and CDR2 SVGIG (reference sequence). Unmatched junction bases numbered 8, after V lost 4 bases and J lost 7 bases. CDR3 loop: CAWTTGGVGQPQHF. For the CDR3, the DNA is TGTGCCTGGACCACAGGGGGCGTCGGGCAGCCCCAGCATTTT.

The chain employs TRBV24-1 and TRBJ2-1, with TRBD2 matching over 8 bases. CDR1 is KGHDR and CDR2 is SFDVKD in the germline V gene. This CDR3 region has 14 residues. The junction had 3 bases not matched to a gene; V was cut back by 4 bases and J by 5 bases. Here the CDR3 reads CATSEPGLDNEQFF. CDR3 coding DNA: TGTGCCACCAGTGAACCGGGACTAGACAATGAGCAGTTCTTC.

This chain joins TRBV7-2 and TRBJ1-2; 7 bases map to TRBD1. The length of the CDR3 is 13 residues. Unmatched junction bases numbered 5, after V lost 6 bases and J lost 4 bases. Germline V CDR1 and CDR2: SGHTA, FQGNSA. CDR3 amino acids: CASSHQGGYGYTF. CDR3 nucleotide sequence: TGTGCCAGCAGTCATCAGGGGGGCTATGGCTACACCTTC.

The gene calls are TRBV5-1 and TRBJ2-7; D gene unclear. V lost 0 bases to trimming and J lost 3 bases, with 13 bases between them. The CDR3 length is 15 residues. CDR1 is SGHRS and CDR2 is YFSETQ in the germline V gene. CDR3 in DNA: TGCGCCAGCAGCTTGGGTAGGAAGATATACTACGAGCAGTACTTC. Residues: CASSLGRKIYYEQYF.

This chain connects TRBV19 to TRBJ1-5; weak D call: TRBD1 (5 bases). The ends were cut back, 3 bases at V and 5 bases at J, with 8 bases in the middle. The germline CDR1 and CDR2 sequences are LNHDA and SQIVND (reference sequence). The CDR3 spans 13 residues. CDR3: CASSMGGHQPQHF. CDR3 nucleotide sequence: TGTGCCAGTAGTATGGGGGGTCATCAGCCCCAGCATTTT.

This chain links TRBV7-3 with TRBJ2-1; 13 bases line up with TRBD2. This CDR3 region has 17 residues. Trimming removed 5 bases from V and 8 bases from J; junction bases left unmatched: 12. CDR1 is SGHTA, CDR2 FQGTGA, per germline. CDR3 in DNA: TGTGCCAGCAGCCTCGGACTAGCGGGGGTCCCTGGTGATGAGCAGTTCTTC. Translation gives CASSLGLAGVPGDEQFF.

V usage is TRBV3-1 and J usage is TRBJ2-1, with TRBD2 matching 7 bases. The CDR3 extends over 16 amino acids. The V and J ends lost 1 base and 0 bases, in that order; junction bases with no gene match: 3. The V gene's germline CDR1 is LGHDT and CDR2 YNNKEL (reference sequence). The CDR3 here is CASSQVRGSSYNEQFF. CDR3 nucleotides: TGTGCCAGCAGCCAAGTCCGCGGGAGCTCCTACAATGAGCAGTTCTTC.

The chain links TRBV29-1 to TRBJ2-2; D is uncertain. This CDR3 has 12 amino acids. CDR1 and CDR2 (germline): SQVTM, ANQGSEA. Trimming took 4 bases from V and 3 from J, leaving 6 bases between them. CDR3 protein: CSVVWDTGELFF. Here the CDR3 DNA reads TGCAGCGTTGTATGGGACACCGGGGAGCTGTTTTTT.

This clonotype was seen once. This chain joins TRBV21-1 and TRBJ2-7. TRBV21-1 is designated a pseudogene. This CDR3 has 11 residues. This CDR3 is CASSNVYEQYF. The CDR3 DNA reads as TGTGCCAGCAGCAATGTCTACGAGCAGTACTTC.

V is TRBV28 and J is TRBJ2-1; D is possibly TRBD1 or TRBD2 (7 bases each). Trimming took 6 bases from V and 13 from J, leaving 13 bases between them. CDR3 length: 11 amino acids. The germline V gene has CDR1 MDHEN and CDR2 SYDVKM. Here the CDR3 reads CASSGGTDQFF. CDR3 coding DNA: TGTGCCAGCAGCGGGGGGACAGATCAGTTCTTC.

The CDR3 sequence is CASSSQLRYNEQFF. The DNA for the CDR3 is TGTGCCAGCAGCTCCCAGCTACGGTACAATGAGCAGTTCTTC. The genes are TRBV7-9 and TRBJ2-1; D remains ambiguous. Germline loops: CDR1 SEHNR, CDR2 FQNEAQ (reference sequence). Trimming took off 4 bases at V and 4 bases at J, with 11 bases between the two ends. The CDR3 consists of 14 residues.

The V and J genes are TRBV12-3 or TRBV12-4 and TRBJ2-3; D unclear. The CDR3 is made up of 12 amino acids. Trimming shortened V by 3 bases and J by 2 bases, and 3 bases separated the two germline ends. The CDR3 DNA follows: TGTGCCAGCAGTTTCCTCACAGATACGCAGTATTTT. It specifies CASSFLTDTQYF.

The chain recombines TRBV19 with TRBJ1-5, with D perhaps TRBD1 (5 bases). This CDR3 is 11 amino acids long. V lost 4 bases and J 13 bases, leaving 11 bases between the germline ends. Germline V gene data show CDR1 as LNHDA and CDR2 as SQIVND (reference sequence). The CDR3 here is CASSTGTVQHF. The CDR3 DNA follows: TGTGCCAGTAGTACTGGGACGGTGCAGCATTTT.

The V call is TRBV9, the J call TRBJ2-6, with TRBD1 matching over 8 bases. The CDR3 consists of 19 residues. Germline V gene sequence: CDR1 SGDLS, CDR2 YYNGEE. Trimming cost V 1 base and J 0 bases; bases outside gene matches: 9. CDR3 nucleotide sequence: TGTGCCAGCAGCGTACCAACAGGGGGGCCCTCCTCTGGGGCCAACGTCCTGACTTTC. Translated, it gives CASSVPTGGPSSGANVLTF.

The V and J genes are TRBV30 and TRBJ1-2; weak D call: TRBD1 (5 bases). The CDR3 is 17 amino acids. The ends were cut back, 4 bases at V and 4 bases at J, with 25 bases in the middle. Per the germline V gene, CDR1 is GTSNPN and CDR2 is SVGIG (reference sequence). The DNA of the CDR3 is TGTGCCTGGACCGCGATAAGAGAGGCCAGGGTGTGCTATGGCTACACCTTC. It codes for CAWTAIREARVCYGYTF.